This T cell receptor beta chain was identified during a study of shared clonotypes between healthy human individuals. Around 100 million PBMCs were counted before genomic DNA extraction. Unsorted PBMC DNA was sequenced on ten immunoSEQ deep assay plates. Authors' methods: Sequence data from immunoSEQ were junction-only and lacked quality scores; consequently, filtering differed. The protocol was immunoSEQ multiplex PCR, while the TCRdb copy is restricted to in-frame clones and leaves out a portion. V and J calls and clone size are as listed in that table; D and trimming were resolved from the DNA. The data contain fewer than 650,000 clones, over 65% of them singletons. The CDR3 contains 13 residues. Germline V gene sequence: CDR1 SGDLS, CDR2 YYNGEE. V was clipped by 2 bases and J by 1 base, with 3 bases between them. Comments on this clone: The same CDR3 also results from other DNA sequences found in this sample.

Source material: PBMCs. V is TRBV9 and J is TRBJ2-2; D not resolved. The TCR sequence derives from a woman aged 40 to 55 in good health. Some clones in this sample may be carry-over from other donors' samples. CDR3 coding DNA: TGTGCCAGCAGCGTCGGGAACACCGGGGAGCTGTTTTTT. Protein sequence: CASSVGNTGELFF.